The rows below give T cell receptor beta chains drawn from one sample of a study of cytomegalovirus exposure and HLA in healthy donors. Sequenced by immunoSEQ multiplex PCR; TCRdb stores in-frame clones only, minus some. This table has hundreds of thousands of clones, 80% to 90% appearing once. The sequencing sample was made of PBMCs. Receptors originate from a woman between 18 and 30 years old in good health and CMV-seronegative. Both conserved end residues are part of each CDR3. D genes are given only for firm matches. Size is stated for part of the rows, as once, few or many counts, or as a class when the clone is expanded.

>.|TRBV5-4|TRBJ2-5|TRBD2
CASSHSGGARETQYF
TGTGCCAGCAGCCATAGCGGGGGGGCCCGAGAGACCCAGTACTTC
>.|TRBV5-1|TRBJ1-6|.
CASSFGSGDNSPLHF
TGCGCCAGCAGCTTTGGCTCAGGGGATAATTCACCCCTCCACTTT
>.|TRBV7-2|TRBJ2-2|.
CASSFWTGAGTGELFF
TGTGCCAGCAGCTTTTGGACTGGTGCGGGGACCGGGGAGCTGTTTTTT
>.|TRBV19|TRBJ2-1|TRBD2
CASSIAGDNEQFF
TGTGCCAGTAGTATTGCGGGGGACAATGAGCAGTTCTTC
>few|TRBV9|TRBJ2-5|TRBD2
CASSPTSGELGETQYF
TGTGCCAGCAGTCCCACTAGCGGGGAACTCGGGGAGACCCAGTACTTC
>.|TRBV5-1|TRBJ2-3|TRBD2
CASSVITSGGFTDTQYF
TGCGCCAGCAGCGTGATTACTAGCGGGGGTTTCACAGATACGCAGTATTTT
>few|TRBV5-1|TRBJ2-3|.
CASSLQVPSTDTQYF
TGCGCCAGCAGCTTACAGGTTCCCAGCACAGATACGCAGTATTTT
>once|TRBV4-3|TRBJ2-7|.
CASSQDRTVSSYEQYF
TGCGCCAGCAGCCAAGATAGGACAGTTAGCTCCTACGAGCAGTACTTC
>.|TRBV18|TRBJ1-1|.
CASSPLLGRGVTGAFF
TGTGCCAGCTCACCCCTACTCGGTCGGGGAGTAACGGGAGCTTTCTTT
>.|TRBV11-1|TRBJ2-1|.
CASSYGKSSYNEQFF
TGTGCCAGCTCATACGGGAAGAGCTCCTACAATGAGCAGTTCTTC
>.|TRBV5-4|TRBJ2-4|.
CASSLSAGRGAKNIQYF
TGTGCCAGCAGCTTGTCGGCAGGGCGGGGCGCCAAAAACATTCAGTACTTC
>.|TRBV4-1|TRBJ1-2|.
CASSDGSWARGGYTF
TGCGCCAGCAGCGATGGCAGTTGGGCCCGTGGTGGCTACACCTTC
>.|TRBV9|TRBJ2-3|TRBD1
CASSEGQGGTDTQYF
TGTGCCAGCAGCGAGGGACAGGGAGGCACAGATACGCAGTATTTT
>.|TRBV5-1|TRBJ1-4|TRBD1
CASSWAPGQGYEKLFF
TGCGCCAGCAGCTGGGCCCCGGGACAGGGGTATGAAAAACTGTTTTTT
>.|TRBV7-2|TRBJ2-5|.
CASSTGGTAQETQYF
TGTGCCAGCAGCACGGGGGGGACAGCCCAAGAGACCCAGTACTTC